This entry is about one TCR beta chain. Ten or more counts support this clonotype. Its cognate antigen has yet to be identified. Per-base qualities were not stored, and no clone one base away is much larger. These data are taken from a study of regulatory T cells in long-lasting Graves disease (dated by TCRdb to about 2021). A note on the overall study: In the newly diagnosed Graves' disease group, patients had been taking antithyroid drugs for less than 3 months. Persistent Graves' disease patients were compared with newly diagnosed Graves' disease patients by peripheral blood TCR sequencing and RNA sequencing. The study took place in China and was registered as a clinical trial. A total of about 33 samples underwent TCR sequencing, from 13 patients with persistent Graves' disease and approximately 20 patients with newly diagnosed Graves' disease.

In the paper's terms, the time point label means: newly diagnosed GD, antithyroid drugs for less than 3 months. RNA was extracted from PBMCs in TRIzol for both TCR sequencing and RNA sequencing. Graves' disease was diagnosed according to American Thyroid Association guidelines. Patients for the study were recruited at an endocrinology department in Xi'an, China. Each patient gave 7 to 9.5 milliliters of peripheral blood, collected in an EDTA anticoagulant tube. Ficoll Paque Plus density gradient separation was used to isolate PBMCs, and no further T cell sorting was done. An Agilent 2100 Bioanalyzer and agarose gel were used to assess RNA quality, and a NanoDrop 2000 was used to measure RNA concentration. The investigation overall reported the following: Compared with newly diagnosed patients, persistent Graves' disease patients had lower TCR Shannon entropy and fewer highly expanded clones, which suggests clonal expansion. Sequencing and analysis were limited to the TCR beta chain. Only peripheral blood was studied, because thyroid tissue, the primary lesion, was inaccessible. Persistent patients shared more public clonotypes among themselves (around 3,000) than newly diagnosed patients did (about 970). TRBV28, TRBJ1-2 and TRBJ2-5 were preferentially used in persistent disease, while TRBV20-1 and TRBJ2-1 were favored in newly diagnosed disease. The authors noted that the small sample size was a limitation that may lower accuracy.

The library was produced with multiplex PCR. The sequencing machine was an Illumina HiSeq 4000. To build TCR beta libraries, CDR3 regions were amplified by Arm-PCR using iRepertoire HTBI primers. PCR products were gel purified before sequencing. Under the source paper's analysis protocol: Gene usage analysis of CDR3 amino acid clonotypes used the 55 to 80 TRBV and 14 to 15 TRBJ segments found across samples. Filtered high-quality paired reads were merged into contigs using COPE and FqMerger. BLAST was used to align contigs to the IMGT TRBV, TRBD and TRBJ reference genes, and CDR3 was defined following IMGT. Any clonotype with a frequency above 0.1% was classified as a highly expanded clone. Shannon entropy served as the measure of repertoire diversity, while the Gini coefficient captured V-J evenness. Public clonotypes were defined as clonotypes shared by more than one individual. TCRdb passed the public sequencing reads through fastp at Q25 and MiXCR, retaining productive beta sequences. A single entry per CDR3 protein holds the most common genes and DNA from its merged rows. It is TCRdb's table, rather than the study itself, that gives the V and J calls and clone size. The sample contains more than 300,000 distinct CDR3 sequences, 15% to 17% of them found a single time. The top ten clonotypes cover about 20% of the sample.

Spanning cysteine to phenylalanine, the CDR3 consists of 12 amino acids. Here the CDR3 DNA is all that survives: 36 bases in frame from base 1. CDR1 and CDR2 are drawn from the germline V gene: SGHAT, FQNNGV. V drops 2 bases and J drops 12 bases, leaving 13 bases in between. The rearrangement joined TRBV11-2 to TRBJ1-1; the D gene remains uncertain. The sequencing used peripheral blood mononuclear cells (PBMCs), collected at new diagnosis, from a patient treated with antithyroid drugs. This TCR came from a female donor with Graves disease. The CDR3 corresponds to CASSLISVGTFF. The DNA sequence is given as TGTGCCAGCAGCTTAATTTCCGTTGGGACTTTCTTT.